A single T cell receptor beta chain is shown here with its context. Clones were read by immunoSEQ multiplex PCR, and TCRdb kept only the in-frame ones, dropping some. The sample includes about 440,000 clones, 90% of them seen just once. CDR1 is WSHSY, CDR2 SAAADI, per germline. This CDR3 has 15 residues. Trimming cost V 2 bases and J 0 bases; bases outside gene matches: 0. This record belongs to a study of blood T cell repertoires in COVID-19. The chain has TRBV10-2 and TRBJ2-7, with TRBD2 matching over 11 bases. This TCR came from a young man who had recovered from COVID-19. Sequenced: PBMCs or T cells enriched from blood (not recorded which). Here the CDR3 DNA reads TGCGCCAGCAGTGAGACTAGCGGGGGCTCCTACGAGCAGTACTTC. Translation: CASSETSGGSYEQYF.